The present TCR beta chain was sequenced within a study of blood T cells in healthy people across ages (dated by TCRdb to between 2015 and 2017). About the full investigation: In model experiments, roughly one uniquely barcoded TCR beta cDNA molecule per two T cells was captured by template switching. Two additional independent replicas of 1 million unique cDNA reads from the same blood draw were analyzed for two donors (one aged 18 to 30 and one aged 80 or older). The donors were split into four age groups: young (average around 16 years), middle-aged (about 40), aged (roughly 65) and long-lived (82). To avoid experimental bias, donors of different ages were spread randomly across the sequencing lanes. To track age-related changes in TCR beta repertoire diversity, the study relied on deep sequencing normalized with unique cDNA molecular identifiers. The full study reports these points: Because donor CMV infection status was unknown, age-related changes in expanded clonotypes were potentially confounded. Observed TCR beta diversity per million T cells fell roughly linearly with age, and a significant reduction was already apparent by age around 40. Bulk unsorted PBMC profiling prevented conclusive comparison of naive and antigen-experienced compartments. Compared with the aged group, the long-lived group had more naive CD4+ T cells, fewer expanded clones and increased TCR diversity, suggesting age selection. Estimates of total diversity based on one million sequenced T cells were considered lower bounds and underestimates. Observed TCR beta diversity correlated strongly with the percentage of naive T cells measured by flow cytometry.

Details on this clonotype: The clone's antigen remains unknown. No base qualities exist here, and no much larger clone lies one base off it.

The donors were roughly 39 Caucasian individuals from Russia, aged roughly 6 to 100 years, who were systemically healthy. Approximately 10 milliliters of peripheral blood were collected from each donor into EDTA-treated Vacutainer tubes. PBMCs were isolated by Ficoll-Paque density-gradient centrifugation, with at least 6 million obtained per sample. Trizol reagent was used to extract total RNA from PBMCs, with at least 6 micrograms per sample. For every donor, an aliquot of PBMCs went through flow cytometry to measure the percentages of naive CD45RAhigh/CD27high T cells. Library creation used 5' RACE. Sequenced on an Illumina HiSeq 2500. A second PCR of about 6 to 12 cycles was performed with a sample-barcoded 5' primer and a J-beta primer mix. Each TCR beta cDNA molecule received a unique molecular identifier from a template-switch 5' adaptor carrying 12 random nucleotides. Each sample yielded at least 3 million CDR3-containing paired-end reads. The Mint cDNA synthesis kit, primed by a TRBC-specific oligonucleotide, was used to synthesize first-strand cDNA from all RNA. Following uracil-DNA glycosylase treatment, all cDNA underwent a first 18-cycle PCR with the universal primers M1SS and BC2_uni_R. The original pipeline was this. Each sample was normalized by randomly selecting 1 million high-quality reads, each carrying a distinct molecular identifier. Reads sharing molecular identifiers were discarded rather than binned into consensus sequences. CDR3 identification, clonotype clustering and error correction used MiTCR with a Q25 quality threshold and the strictest error-elimination algorithm. Lower-bound total TCR beta diversity was estimated with a nonparametric unseen species model using Euler transformation. TCRdb redid the processing of the public reads, applying fastp at Q25 and MiXCR, and retained in-frame beta chains. Each CDR3 protein appears once, grouped with its most common genes and DNA. These V and J calls originate from TCRdb's pipeline instead of the authors' own analysis. The sample table contains approximately 1,000,000 distinct CDR3 sequences; only one count was recorded for roughly two fifths of them. About 12% of the sample lies in the top ten.

Trimming takes 0 bases from V and 6 bases from J, and the germline ends sit 12 bases apart. Reading from cysteine to phenylalanine, the CDR3 counts 15 amino acids. CDR3 DNA is the only sequence kept; it has 45 bases, read in frame from the first base. Per the germline V gene, SGHTA is the CDR1 and FQGNSA is the CDR2. The rearrangement joined TRBV7-2 to TRBJ1-5; no D segment can be confidently identified. Input material: blood. This clonotype was sampled from a man between 18 and 35 years old in good health. For the CDR3, the sequence is CASSLAPEGVQPQHF. The nucleotide sequence is given as TGTGCCAGCAGCTTAGCCCCGGAGGGTGTTCAGCCCCAGCATTTT.